This TCR beta chain is drawn from a study of shared clonotypes between healthy human individuals. Study-level results: The small donor group covered limited genetic and exposure diversity. Only blood was sampled; tissue repertoires likely differ. Relative to their counterparts shared across all four donors, non-shared clonotypes exhibited diminished generation probabilities.

Turning to this clone: The antigen is unknown.

Assay runs were performed at deep level. TCRdb's table, derived via immunoSEQ multiplex PCR, lists solely in-frame clones and lacks some. The sample lists 900,000 to 1,200,000 clones, approximately 80% seen once, with roughly 0.62% in the top ten. The CDR3 sequence is 14 residues long. The trim removed 6 bases at V and 3 bases at J, leaving 5 bases unmatched. CDR1 LNHDA and CDR2 SQIVND come from the germline V gene (reference sequence). What was sequenced was memory CD4+ T cells from PBMCs. As to subset: CD45RA-negative fraction. This clonotype was sampled from a man aged 18 to 29 in good health. Some clones in this sample may be carry-over from other donors' samples. The genes are TRBV19 and TRBJ2-1, with TRBD2 identical over 7 bases. The CDR3 DNA follows: TGTGCCAGTAGCGGTCTAGCGGTCTACAATGAGCAGTTCTTC. Protein product: CASSGLAVYNEQFF.